These 23 T cell receptor beta chains came from one sample sequenced in a study of technical replicates of blood from several donors. Here immunoSEQ multiplex PCR was the method, and the copy in TCRdb shows in-frame clones only, minus some. This table has roughly 79,000 clones, 75% to 95% appearing once. The source material was T cells isolated from PBMCs. Receptors originate from a human donor in good health. Some clones in this sample may be carry-over from other donors' samples.

CDR3 DNA: TGTGCCAGCAATGTTGACAGTTACAATGAGCAGTTCTTC. Translating it yields CASNVDSYNEQFF. The chain recombines TRBV5-4 with TRBJ2-1; perhaps TRBD1 as D (5 bases). Per the germline V gene, CDR1 is SGHNT and CDR2 is YYREEE (reference sequence). This CDR3 is built from 13 residues. V lost 6 bases and J 4 bases, leaving 11 bases between the germline ends.

The sample holds one count of this clone. This sequence joins TRBV19 and TRBJ1-2, with D perhaps TRBD1 (5 bases). Germline V lookup: CDR1 LNHDA, CDR2 SQIVND (reference sequence). The CDR3 sequence is 12 residues long. V was shortened by 6 bases and J by 2 bases, with 7 bases between the two germline ends. As DNA, the CDR3 is TGTGCCAGTAGCCCAGGGAACTATGGCTACACCTTC. Translation gives CASSPGNYGYTF.

This chain links TRBV2 with TRBJ1-4, with 9 bases lining up with TRBD1. CDR1 is SNHLY, CDR2 FYNNEI, per germline. After removal of 6 bases from V and 8 bases from J, the junction contained 10 bases not matched to a gene. This CDR3 has 15 residues. The CDR3 here is CASRTTGTGLEKLFF. The CDR3 DNA sequence: TGTGCCAGCAGAACCACCGGGACAGGGCTAGAAAAACTGTTTTTT.

V is TRBV27 and J is TRBJ2-3, with D perhaps matching TRBD2 (5 bases). CDR3 length: 13 amino acids. In germline, CDR1 is MNHEY, CDR2 SMNVEV (reference sequence). The CDR3 DNA reads TGTGGGACTCGACCGGCTGGGACAGATACGCAGTATTTT. It specifies CGTRPAGTDTQYF.

This clone was detected once. This chain links TRBV25-1 with TRBJ2-7; the D gene is possibly TRBD1 (5 bases). CDR1 and CDR2 from the germline V gene are MGHDK and SYGVNS. V gave up 5 bases and J gave up 2 bases, with 10 bases separating them. The CDR3 spans 13 residues. CDR3: CASSSPGPYEQYF. In nucleotides, the CDR3 is TGTGCCAGCAGTTCCCCAGGGCCCTACGAGCAGTACTTC.

V gene TRBV10-3 combines with J gene TRBJ2-1; a possible D gene is TRBD2 (9 bases). The CDR3 runs 15 residues. Trimming shortened V by 7 bases and J by 5 bases, and 18 bases separated the two germline ends. The germline V gene has CDR1 ENHRY and CDR2 SYGVKD. CDR3: CAITDRGLAHNEQFF. The CDR3 nucleotides read TGTGCCATCACCGACAGGGGACTAGCACACAATGAGCAGTTCTTC.

The V and J genes are TRBV19 and TRBJ2-2; D is possibly TRBD1 (5 bases). Trimming took off 3 bases at V and 7 bases at J, with 15 bases between the two ends. CDR3 length equals 15 residues. Germline CDR1 is LNHDA and CDR2 is SQIVND (reference sequence). CDR3: CASSIGRGPGGELFF. The CDR3 DNA is TGTGCCAGTAGTATTGGTAGGGGCCCGGGCGGGGAGCTGTTTTTT. Supplemented by reference TRBV19 and TRBJ2-2, the full variable domain reads DGGITQSPKYLFRKEGQNVTLSCEQNLNHDAMYWYRQDPGQGLRLIYYSQIVNDFQKGDIAEGYSVSREKKESFPLTVTSAQKNPTAFYLCASSIGRGPGGELFFGEGSRLTVL.

For this clone: Other DNA sequences in this specimen translate into the identical CDR3. The gene calls are TRBV9 and TRBJ2-5, with D uncertain. The V and J ends lost 0 bases and 2 bases respectively, with 8 bases between them. Germline V gene lookup returns CDR1 SGDLS and CDR2 YYNGEE. The CDR3 extends over 14 amino acids. The CDR3 protein is CASSVGASQETQYF. The CDR3 region has the DNA TGTGCCAGCAGCGTAGGGGCATCACAAGAGACCCAGTACTTC.

The gene calls are TRBV18 and TRBJ1-5, with D unclear. This CDR3 is built from 14 residues. Germline CDR1 is KGHSH and CDR2 is LQKENI. V lost 2 bases, J lost 3 bases, and 8 bases lay in between. CDR3 sequence (DNA): TGTGCCAGCTCACCAGAGGCAGCCAATCAGCCCCAGCATTTT. This gives the protein CASSPEAANQPQHF. The variable domain in full, with the rest retrieved from reference TRBV18 and TRBJ1-5, is NAGVMQNPRHLVRRRGQEARLRCSPMKGHSHVYWYRQLPEEGLKFMVYLQKENIIDESGMPKERFSAEFPKEGPSILRIQQVVRGDSAAYFCASSPEAANQPQHFGDGTRLSIL.

The rearrangement uses TRBV7-8 and TRBJ1-4; no clear D gene. CDR1 SGHVS and CDR2 FQNEAQ come from the germline V gene. This CDR3 region has 13 residues. V lost 5 bases and J 5 bases, leaving 9 bases between the germline ends. CDR3 nucleotides: TGTGCCAGCAGCGCCGCTAGGAATGAAAAACTGTTTTTT. Its protein is CASSAARNEKLFF.

To note about this clone: The junction differs from germline at one of its ends, possibly a read error. V and J are TRBV20-1 and TRBJ1-2; D uncertain. CDR1 and CDR2 from the germline V gene are DFQATT and SNEGSKA (reference sequence). The CDR3 is 11 amino acids. CDR3 in amino acids: CSARVRGVRAF. DNA of the CDR3: TGCAGTGCTAGAGTTCGGGGAGTTCGCGCCTTC.

This clone was detected only once. This sequence joins TRBV14 and TRBJ2-5, with D perhaps TRBD2 (6 bases). V was shortened by 3 bases and J by 4 bases, with 12 bases between the two germline ends. The CDR3 covers 14 residues. CDR1 SGHDN and CDR2 FVKESK come from the germline V gene. CDR3 in amino acids: CASSQVRGGETQYF. CDR3 sequence (DNA): TGTGCCAGCAGCCAGGTGAGGGGAGGAGAGACCCAGTACTTC.

This chain uses TRBV2 with TRBJ2-7, with TRBD2 matching over 9 bases. Germline loops: CDR1 SNHLY, CDR2 FYNNEI. The CDR3 length is 13 residues. After removal of 6 bases from V and 5 bases from J, the junction contained 5 bases not matched to a gene. The CDR3 DNA is TGTGCCAGCAGGTGGCGGGAGGGGAACGAGCAGTACTTC. It specifies CASRWREGNEQYF.

The rearrangement links TRBV4-1 to TRBJ1-1; the D is unclear. V was trimmed by 1 base and J by 1 base, leaving 13 bases between them. The CDR3 contains 16 residues. Germline V gene lookup returns CDR1 MGHRA and CDR2 YSYEKL. The DNA for the CDR3 is TGCGCCAGCAGCCAAGTAGTCAATCCCGGGAACACTGAAGCTTTCTTT. Its protein is CASSQVVNPGNTEAFF.

This clone occurred once. This chain uses TRBV5-1 with TRBJ1-2, with 7 positions matching TRBD1. Looked up from germline, CDR1 is SGHRS and CDR2 is YFSETQ. J lost 5 bases, V lost 4 bases, and 11 bases had no gene match. The length of the CDR3 is 15 residues. CDR3 residues: CASSLTGANGYGYTF. DNA for the CDR3: TGCGCCAGCAGCCTTACAGGGGCGAATGGGTATGGCTACACCTTC.

CDR3 amino acids: CAWSAGTPQETQYF. The CDR3, as DNA: TGTGCCTGGAGTGCCGGGACTCCACAAGAGACCCAGTACTTC. The chain uses TRBV30 and TRBJ2-5; possible D gene TRBD2, 6 bases. Per germline, CDR1 GTSNPN and CDR2 SVGIG (reference sequence). The V end lost 1 base, the J end lost 2 bases, and 11 bases lay between the germline ends. The CDR3 runs to 14 residues.

The chain links TRBV12-5 to TRBJ1-5; 7 bases line up with TRBD1. The length of the CDR3 is 17 residues. Germline CDR1 LGHNT, CDR2 FRNRAP. With 3 bases clipped from V and 4 bases from J, the junction kept 12 bases outside the gene matches. The CDR3 coding sequence is TGTGCTAGTGGTTTAGGCCGACAGGGCTCAAATAATCAGCCCCAGCATTTT. Residues: CASGLGRQGSNNQPQHF.

This chain links TRBV29-1 with TRBJ1-1; 8 nucleotides line up with TRBD1. This CDR3 comprises 12 residues. Germline trimming cut 7 bases from V and 8 bases from J; bases unmatched to any gene: 9. The germline gives CDR1 SQVTM, CDR2 ANQGSEA. CDR3 sequence (DNA): TGCAGCGGGGGACAGGCCATTACCGAAGCTTTCTTT. Amino acid sequence: CSGGQAITEAFF.

This CDR3 is CASSESTGLQGGLLGEQYF. In nucleotides, the CDR3 is TGCGCCAGCAGTGAGTCGACGGGGTTACAGGGGGGATTGCTCGGCGAGCAGTACTTC. V is TRBV10-2 and J is TRBJ2-7, with TRBD1 identical over 8 bases. The CDR3 totals 19 residues. From germline, CDR1 is WSHSY and CDR2 SAAADI. V lost 0 bases, J lost 6 bases, and 19 bases stayed unmatched.

The genes are TRBV6-5 and TRBJ1-1, with a possible D match to TRBD1 (5 bases). The length of the CDR3 is 15 residues. Trimming took off 0 bases at V and 0 bases at J, with 8 bases between the two ends. CDR1 and CDR2 (germline): MNHEY, SVGAGI. The CDR3 reads CASSYSTAMNTEAFF. The CDR3 region has the DNA TGTGCCAGCAGTTACTCGACAGCCATGAACACTGAAGCTTTCTTT.

The V gene is TRBV30, the J gene TRBJ1-2; D gene uncertain. CDR1 is GTSNPN, CDR2 SVGIG, per germline (reference sequence). Between the trimmed V and J ends, which lost 4 bases and 2 bases, there was a span of 17 bases. The CDR3 is made up of 15 amino acids. Here the CDR3 DNA reads TGTGCCTGGATGTGGGGAGGAACTATCAACTATGGCTACACCTTC. It is translated as CAWMWGGTINYGYTF.

The chain has TRBV11-3 and TRBJ2-5; 12 bases match TRBD2. Germline CDR1 and CDR2: SGHNT and YENEEA. V lost 2 bases, J lost 5 bases, and 6 bases stayed unmatched. The CDR3 extends over 16 amino acids. The CDR3 region has the DNA TGTGCCAGCAGCTTAACCGGACTAGCGGGGTGGGAGACCCAGTACTTC. Translating gives CASSLTGLAGWETQYF.

This clone was seen just once. The chain combines TRBV5-1 with TRBJ1-2; 8 bases map to TRBD1. The CDR3 runs 14 residues. Germline-derived CDR1 and CDR2 are SGHRS and YFSETQ. The trim removed 4 bases at V and 11 bases at J, leaving 13 bases unmatched. The DNA for the CDR3 is TGCGCCAGCAGCGTAGGACAGGGCCAATCTGCTTACACCTTC. This translates into CASSVGQGQSAYTF.